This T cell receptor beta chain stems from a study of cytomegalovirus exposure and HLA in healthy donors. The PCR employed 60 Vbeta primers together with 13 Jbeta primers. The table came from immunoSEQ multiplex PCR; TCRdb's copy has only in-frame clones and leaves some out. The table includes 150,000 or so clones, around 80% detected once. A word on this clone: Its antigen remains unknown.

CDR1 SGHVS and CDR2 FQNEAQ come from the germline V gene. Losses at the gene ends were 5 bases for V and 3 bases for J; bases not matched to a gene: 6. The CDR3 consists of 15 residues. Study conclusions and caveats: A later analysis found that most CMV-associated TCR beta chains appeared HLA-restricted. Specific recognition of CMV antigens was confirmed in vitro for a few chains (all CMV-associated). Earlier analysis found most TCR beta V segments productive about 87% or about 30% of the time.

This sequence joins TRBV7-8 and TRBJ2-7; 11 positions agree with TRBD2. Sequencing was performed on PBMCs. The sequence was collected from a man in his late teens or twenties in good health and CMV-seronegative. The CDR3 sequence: CASSPEGLADYEQYF. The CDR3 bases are TGTGCCAGCAGCCCCGAGGGACTAGCGGACTACGAGCAGTACTTC.